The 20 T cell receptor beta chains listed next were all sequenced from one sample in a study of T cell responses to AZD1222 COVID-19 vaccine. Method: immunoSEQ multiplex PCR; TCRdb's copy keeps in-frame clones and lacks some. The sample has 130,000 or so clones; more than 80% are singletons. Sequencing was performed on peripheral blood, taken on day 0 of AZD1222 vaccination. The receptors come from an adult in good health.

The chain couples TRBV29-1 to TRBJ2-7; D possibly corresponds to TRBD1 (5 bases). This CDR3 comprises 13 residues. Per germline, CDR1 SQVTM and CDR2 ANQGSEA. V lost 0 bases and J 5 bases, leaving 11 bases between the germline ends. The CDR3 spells CSVEEAGYHEQYF. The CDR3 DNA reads TGCAGCGTTGAAGAAGCAGGGTACCACGAGCAGTACTTC.

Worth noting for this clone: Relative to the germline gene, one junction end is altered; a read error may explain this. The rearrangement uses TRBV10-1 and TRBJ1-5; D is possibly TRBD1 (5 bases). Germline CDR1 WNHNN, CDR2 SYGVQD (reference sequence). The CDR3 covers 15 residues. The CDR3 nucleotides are TGCGCCAGCACCTCTCCCCGGCAGGGCAACCAGCCCCAGCATTTT. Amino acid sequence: CASTSPRQGNQPQHF.

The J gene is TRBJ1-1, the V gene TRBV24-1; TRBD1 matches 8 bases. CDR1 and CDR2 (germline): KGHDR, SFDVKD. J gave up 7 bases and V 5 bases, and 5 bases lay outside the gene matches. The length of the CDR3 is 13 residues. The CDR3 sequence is CATSGTGRNEAFF. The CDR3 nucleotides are TGTGCCACCAGTGGGACAGGGAGAAATGAAGCTTTCTTT.

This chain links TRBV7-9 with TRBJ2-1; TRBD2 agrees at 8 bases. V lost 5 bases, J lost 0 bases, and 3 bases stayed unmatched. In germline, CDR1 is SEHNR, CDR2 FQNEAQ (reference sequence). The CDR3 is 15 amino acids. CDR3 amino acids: CASSRSGSSYNEQFF. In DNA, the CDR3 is TGTGCCAGCAGCCGAAGCGGGAGCTCCTACAATGAGCAGTTCTTC.

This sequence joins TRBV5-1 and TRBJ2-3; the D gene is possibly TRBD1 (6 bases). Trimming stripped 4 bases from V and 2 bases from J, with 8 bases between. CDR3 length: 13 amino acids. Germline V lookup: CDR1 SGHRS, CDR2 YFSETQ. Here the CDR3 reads CASSQGNTDTQYF. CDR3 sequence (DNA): TGCGCCAGCAGCCAGGGGAACACAGATACGCAGTATTTT.

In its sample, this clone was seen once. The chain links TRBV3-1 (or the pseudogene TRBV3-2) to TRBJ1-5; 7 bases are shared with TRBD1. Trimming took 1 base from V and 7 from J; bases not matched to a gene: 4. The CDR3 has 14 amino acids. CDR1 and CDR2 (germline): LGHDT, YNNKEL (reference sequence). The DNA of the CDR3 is TGTGCCAGCAGCCAAGCCTACAGGGGACAGCCCCAGCATTTT. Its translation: CASSQAYRGQPQHF.

CDR3 nucleotides: TGTGCCAGCTCACCACAGGGGGTGAAAAATTCACCCCTCCACTTT. It translates to CASSPQGVKNSPLHF. The chain carries TRBV18 and TRBJ1-6, with a possible D match to TRBD1 (6 bases). Germline V gene sequence: CDR1 KGHSH, CDR2 LQKENI. The CDR3 has 15 amino acids. Between the trimmed V and J ends, which lost 1 base and 7 bases, there was a span of 11 bases.

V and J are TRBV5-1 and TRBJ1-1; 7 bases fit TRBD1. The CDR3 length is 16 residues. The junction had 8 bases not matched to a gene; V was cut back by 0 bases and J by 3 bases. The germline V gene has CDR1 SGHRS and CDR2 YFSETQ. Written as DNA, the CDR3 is TGCGCCAGCAGCTTGGGGTACAGGGGTGGGGACACTGAAGCTTTCTTT. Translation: CASSLGYRGGDTEAFF.

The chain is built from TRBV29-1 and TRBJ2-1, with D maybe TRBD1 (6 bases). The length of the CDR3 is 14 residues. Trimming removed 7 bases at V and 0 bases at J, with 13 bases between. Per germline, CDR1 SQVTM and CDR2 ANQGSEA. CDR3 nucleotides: TGCAGCGCCGAGGGGGTGTACTCCTACAATGAGCAGTTCTTC. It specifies CSAEGVYSYNEQFF.

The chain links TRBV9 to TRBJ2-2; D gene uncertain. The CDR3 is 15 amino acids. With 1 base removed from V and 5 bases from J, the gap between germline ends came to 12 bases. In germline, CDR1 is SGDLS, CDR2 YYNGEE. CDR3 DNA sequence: TGTGCCAGCAGCGTAACAACGGCTGGAACCGGGGAGCTGTTTTTT. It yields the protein CASSVTTAGTGELFF. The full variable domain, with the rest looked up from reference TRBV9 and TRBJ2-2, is DSGVTQTPKHLITATGQRVTLRCSPRSGDLSVYWYQQSLDQGLQFLIQYYNGEERAKGNILERFSAQQFPDLHSELNLSSLELGDSALYFCASSVTTAGTGELFFGEGSRLTVL.

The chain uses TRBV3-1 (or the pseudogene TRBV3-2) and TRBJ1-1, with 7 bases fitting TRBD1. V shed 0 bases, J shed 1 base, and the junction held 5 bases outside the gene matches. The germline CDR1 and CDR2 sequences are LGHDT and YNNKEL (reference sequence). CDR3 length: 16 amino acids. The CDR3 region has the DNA TGTGCCAGCAGCCAAGATTACAGGGGAACGAACACTGAAGCTTTCTTT. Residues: CASSQDYRGTNTEAFF.

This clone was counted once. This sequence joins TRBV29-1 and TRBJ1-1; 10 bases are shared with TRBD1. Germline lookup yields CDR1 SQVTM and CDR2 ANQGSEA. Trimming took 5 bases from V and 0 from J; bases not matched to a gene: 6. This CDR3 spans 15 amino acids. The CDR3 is CSVIGGQGLNTEAFF. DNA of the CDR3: TGCAGCGTTATTGGGGGACAGGGGCTGAACACTGAAGCTTTCTTT.

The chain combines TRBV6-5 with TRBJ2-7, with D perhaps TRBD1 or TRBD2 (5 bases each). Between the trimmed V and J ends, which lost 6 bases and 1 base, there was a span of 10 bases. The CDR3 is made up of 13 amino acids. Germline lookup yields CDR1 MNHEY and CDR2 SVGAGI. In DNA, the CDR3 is TGTGCCAGCAGGAGGGGATTGTCCTACGAGCAGTACTTC. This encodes CASRRGLSYEQYF.

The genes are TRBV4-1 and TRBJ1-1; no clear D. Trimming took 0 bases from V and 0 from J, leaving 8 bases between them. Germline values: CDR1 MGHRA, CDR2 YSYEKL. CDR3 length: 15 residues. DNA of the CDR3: TGCGCCAGCAGCCAAGAGGTGGGCCTGAACACTGAAGCTTTCTTT. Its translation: CASSQEVGLNTEAFF.

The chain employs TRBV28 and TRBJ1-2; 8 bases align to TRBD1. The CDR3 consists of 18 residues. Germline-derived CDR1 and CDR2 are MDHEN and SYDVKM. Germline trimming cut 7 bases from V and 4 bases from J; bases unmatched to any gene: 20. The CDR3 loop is CASISFGGGRGRFYGYTF. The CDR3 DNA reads TGTGCCAGCATCAGTTTTGGGGGCGGCAGGGGGCGCTTCTATGGCTACACCTTC.

The DNA of the CDR3 is TGTGCCAGTAGTATAGTCAGTACAGGGAATCAGCCCCAGCATTTT. Its translation is CASSIVSTGNQPQHF. The J gene is TRBJ1-5, the V gene TRBV19, with D maybe TRBD1 (6 bases). Germline CDR1 LNHDA, CDR2 SQIVND (reference sequence). Deletions cut 1 base from V and 4 bases from J, with 11 bases between. The CDR3 is 15 residues long.

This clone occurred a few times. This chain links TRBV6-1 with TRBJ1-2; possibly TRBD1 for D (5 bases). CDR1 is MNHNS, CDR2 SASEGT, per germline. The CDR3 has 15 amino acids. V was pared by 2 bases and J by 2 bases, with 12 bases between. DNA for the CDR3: TGTGCCAGCAGTGAAAGTTCGGGGCAGAACTATGGCTACACCTTC. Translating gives CASSESSGQNYGYTF.

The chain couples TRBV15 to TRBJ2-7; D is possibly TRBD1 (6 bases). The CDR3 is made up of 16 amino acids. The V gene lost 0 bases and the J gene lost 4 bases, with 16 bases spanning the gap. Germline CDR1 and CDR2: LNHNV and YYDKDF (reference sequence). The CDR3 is CATSREGTGKGYEQYF. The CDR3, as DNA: TGTGCCACCAGCAGAGAAGGCACAGGGAAAGGTTACGAGCAGTACTTC.

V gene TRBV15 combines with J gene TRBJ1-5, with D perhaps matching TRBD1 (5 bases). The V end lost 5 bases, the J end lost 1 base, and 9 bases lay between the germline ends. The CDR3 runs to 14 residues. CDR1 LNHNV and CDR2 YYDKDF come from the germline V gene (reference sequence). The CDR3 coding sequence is TGTGCCACCAGCGGGGGAGGCAGCAATCAGCCCCAGCATTTT. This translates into CATSGGGSNQPQHF.

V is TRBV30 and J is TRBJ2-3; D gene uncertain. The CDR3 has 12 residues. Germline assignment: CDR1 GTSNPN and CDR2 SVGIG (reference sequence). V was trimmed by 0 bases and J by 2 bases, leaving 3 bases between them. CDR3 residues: CAWSVATDTQYF. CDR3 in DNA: TGTGCCTGGAGTGTAGCCACAGATACGCAGTATTTT.